Listed below are T cell receptor beta chains from one sample, sequenced in a study of blood T cell repertoires in COVID-19. Assay: immunoSEQ multiplex PCR; the TCRdb copy retains only in-frame clones and omits some. Among 400,000 to 500,000 clones listed, over 75% were seen once. The sequenced sample consisted of PBMCs or T cells enriched from blood (not recorded which). The receptors were sampled from a woman aged 18-29 years who had been exposed to COVID-19. CDR3s include the opening cysteine and the closing phenylalanine or tryptophan. A D gene is named only where the DNA matches it firmly. Size tells how often a clone was seen (once, few, many) or the class of an expanded clone, and some rows leave it out.

cdr3_length d_call j_call v_call clone_size cdr3_aa cdr3_nt
16 TRBD1 TRBJ2-2 TRBV7-8 . CASRKGQGVNPGELFF TGTGCCAGCAGGAAAGGGCAGGGGGTTAATCCCGGGGAGCTGTTTTTT
15 TRBD1 TRBJ1-1 TRBV24-1 . CATRGTGSTNTEAFF TGTGCCACCAGGGGGACAGGGAGTACGAACACTGAAGCTTTCTTT
15 . TRBJ2-5 TRBV7-3 . CASSLGAGAEETQYF TGTGCCAGCAGCTTAGGGGCGGGGGCAGAAGAGACCCAGTACTTC
14 . TRBJ1-1 TRBV7-9 . CASSLDRPRTEAFF TGTGCCAGCAGCTTAGACAGGCCCCGCACTGAAGCTTTCTTT
13 TRBD1 TRBJ2-7 TRBV30 . CAQGGTGDYEQYF TGTGCCCAGGGCGGGACAGGGGACTACGAGCAGTACTTC
14 TRBD2 TRBJ2-3 TRBV7-2 . CASSFSGVTDTQYF TGTGCCAGCAGCTTTAGCGGGGTCACAGATACGCAGTATTTT
15 TRBD2 TRBJ2-3 TRBV7-2 . CASSARLADLDTQYF TGTGCCAGCAGCGCCCGACTAGCGGATCTAGATACGCAGTATTTT
15 . TRBJ2-7 TRBV6-5 . CASSYSASRSYEQYF TGTGCCAGCAGTTACTCGGCTAGCAGATCCTACGAGCAGTACTTC
14 . TRBJ1-2 TRBV5-6 . CASSFGTTNYGYTF TGTGCCAGCAGCTTCGGGACAACCAACTATGGCTACACCTTC
16 . TRBJ1-1 TRBV5-6 . CASSLVTRAWNTEAFF TGTGCCAGCAGCTTGGTTACCAGGGCTTGGAACACTGAAGCTTTCTTT
17 . TRBJ1-3 TRBV14 . CASSQGPGGYSGNTIYF TGTGCCAGCAGCCAAGGCCCCGGGGGGTACTCTGGAAACACCATATATTTT
12 TRBD2 TRBJ2-7 TRBV29-1 . CSVTAGGNEQYF TGCAGCGTGACAGCGGGAGGGAACGAGCAGTACTTC
16 TRBD1 TRBJ1-6 TRBV30 . CAWTPDRSSYNSPLHF TGTGCCTGGACTCCGGACAGGAGCTCCTATAATTCACCCCTCCACTTT
17 TRBD1 TRBJ1-1 TRBV3-1/TRBV3-2 . CASSRRTRQGEGTEAFF TGTGCCAGCAGCCGAAGGACTCGACAGGGCGAGGGCACTGAAGCTTTCTTT
12 . TRBJ1-1 TRBV11-3 . CASGRRGTEAFF TGTGCCAGCGGAAGGAGAGGGACTGAAGCTTTCTTT
13 TRBD1 TRBJ2-7 TRBV10-2 . CASLGTGTYEQYF TGCGCCAGCCTTGGGACAGGGACCTACGAGCAGTACTTC
15 TRBD1 TRBJ1-1 TRBV3-1/TRBV3-2 . CASSTYLTGTIEAFF TGTGCCAGCAGCACATATTTGACAGGGACGATCGAAGCTTTCTTT
15 . TRBJ1-1 TRBV19 once CASSMSSGAGAEAFF TGTGCCAGTAGTATGTCGTCAGGGGCGGGGGCTGAAGCTTTCTTT
15 TRBD1 TRBJ1-1 TRBV7-2 . CASSLALTGRTEAFF TGTGCCAGCAGCTTAGCTCTGACAGGGAGAACTGAAGCTTTCTTT
12 . TRBJ1-6 TRBV25-1 . CASTEGPKPLHF TGTGCCAGCACCGAGGGTCCCAAACCCCTCCACTTT
14 . TRBJ1-1 TRBV19 . CASSIIGLSPEAFF TGTGCCAGTAGTATTATTGGCCTTTCCCCTGAAGCTTTCTTT
15 . TRBJ2-3 TRBV4-2 . CASSQDWGGADTQYF TGTGCCAGCAGCCAAGATTGGGGGGGCGCAGATACGCAGTATTTT
14 . TRBJ2-7 TRBV28 . CASSEGGGSYEQYF TGTGCCAGCAGCGAGGGGGGGGGCTCCTACGAGCAGTACTTC
12 . TRBJ2-2 TRBV15 . CATSNSGGELFF TGTGCCACCAGCAATTCAGGGGGGGAGCTGTTTTTT
14 . TRBJ2-7 TRBV19 . CASSIAAGPYEQYF TGTGCCAGTAGTATCGCAGCGGGTCCCTACGAGCAGTACTTC
15 . TRBJ2-1 TRBV25-1 . CASSESASDANEQFF TGTGCCAGCAGTGAGTCCGCTAGCGACGCCAATGAGCAGTTCTTC
14 . TRBJ1-5 TRBV7-9 few CASSLGGPNQPQHF TGTGCCAGCAGCTTAGGGGGGCCTAATCAGCCCCAGCATTTT
12 . TRBJ2-7 TRBV27 few CASRDNSYEQYF TGTGCCAGCAGGGACAACTCCTACGAGCAGTACTTC
15 TRBD1 TRBJ2-5 TRBV27 . CASRMTGGSLETQYF TGTGCCAGCAGAATGACAGGGGGAAGCTTAGAGACCCAGTACTTC
14 TRBD2 TRBJ2-7 TRBV7-6 once CASSPRTSLYEQYF TGTGCCAGCAGCCCCCGGACTAGCTTGTACGAGCAGTACTTC
16 . TRBJ2-1 TRBV4-1 few CASSQEPRGVNNEQFF TGCGCCAGCAGCCAAGAGCCGCGGGGCGTTAATAATGAGCAGTTCTTC
15 . TRBJ1-2 TRBV14 . CASSQDWGGPDGYTF TGTGCCAGCAGCCAAGATTGGGGGGGACCCGATGGCTACACCTTC
14 TRBD1 TRBJ1-1 TRBV6-5 . CASKIHRGDTEAFF TGTGCCAGCAAAATCCACAGGGGGGACACTGAAGCTTTCTTT
14 TRBD2 TRBJ2-5 TRBV5-1 . CASSWTSGVETQYF TGCGCCAGCAGCTGGACTAGCGGGGTCGAGACCCAGTACTTC
12 . TRBJ2-5 TRBV7-3 . CASSLTSGTQYF TGTGCCAGCAGCTTAACCAGTGGGACCCAGTACTTC
15 TRBD2 TRBJ2-7 TRBV7-2 . CASSPTSGGAYEQYF TGTGCCAGCAGCCCTACTAGCGGGGGGGCATATGAGCAGTACTTC
13 . TRBJ1-2 TRBV19 . CASSITDSYGYTF TGTGCCAGTAGTATTACTGACTCCTATGGCTACACCTTC
12 . TRBJ2-3 TRBV2 once CASRNREGTQYF TGTGCCAGCAGAAACAGGGAGGGTACGCAGTATTTT
16 . TRBJ2-5 TRBV7-9 . CASSPAPGQPEETQYF TGTGCCAGCAGCCCAGCCCCAGGACAGCCGGAAGAGACCCAGTACTTC
16 . TRBJ2-3 TRBV7-9 . CARQYRGLASTDTQYF TGTGCCAGACAATACAGGGGCCTAGCGTCCACAGATACGCAGTATTTT
13 TRBD1 TRBJ2-5 TRBV29-1 . CSVAGQAQETQYF TGCAGCGTGGCGGGACAGGCCCAAGAGACCCAGTACTTC
14 . TRBJ2-4 TRBV28 once CASSFTGAKNIQYF TGTGCCAGCAGTTTCACGGGGGCCAAAAACATTCAGTACTTC
15 TRBD1 TRBJ1-1 TRBV6-5 . CASSYLGDRGPEAFF TGTGCCAGCAGTTACCTCGGGGACAGGGGGCCTGAAGCTTTCTTT
13 . TRBJ2-7 TRBV6-6 . CASRSRRSYEQYF TGTGCCAGCAGAAGCAGGCGCTCCTACGAGCAGTACTTC
14 TRBD1 TRBJ1-2 TRBV19 few CASRLGQANYGYTF TGTGCCAGTAGACTGGGACAGGCCAACTATGGCTACACCTTC
13 . TRBJ1-2 TRBV3-1/TRBV3-2 few CASSPRPGAPWGF TGTGCCAGCAGCCCCCGTCCAGGGGCGCCATGGGGGTTC
12 . TRBJ2-7 TRBV10-3 . CAIGGQNYEQYF TGTGCCATCGGTGGACAGAACTACGAGCAGTACTTC
11 . TRBJ2-7 TRBV28 . CASSSRDTEYF TGTGCCAGCAGTTCACGGGACACGGAGTACTTC
15 TRBD1 TRBJ2-7 TRBV9 . CASSVSEGASYEQYF TGTGCCAGCAGCGTAAGTGAGGGGGCCTCCTACGAGCAGTACTTC
15 . TRBJ1-6 TRBV5-1 . CASSLAGAGNSPLHF TGCGCCAGCAGCTTGGCAGGGGCAGGAAATTCACCCCTCCACTTT
14 TRBD2 TRBJ2-3 TRBV11-2 . CASTIAGTTDTQYF TGTGCCAGCACTATAGCGGGGACCACAGATACGCAGTATTTT
12 . TRBJ1-1 TRBV28 . CATGLGTSEAFF TGTGCCACTGGGCTGGGTACTTCTGAAGCTTTCTTT
14 TRBD1 TRBJ2-7 TRBV29-1 . CSVGAGTEAYEQYF TGCAGCGTTGGTGCAGGGACAGAAGCCTACGAGCAGTACTTC
13 . TRBJ2-1 TRBV14 many CASSQGLQYEQFF TGTGCCAGCAGCCAAGGGTTACAATATGAGCAGTTCTTC
15 . TRBJ1-2 TRBV6-2/TRBV6-3 . CASSYSSNQAYGYTF TGTGCCAGCAGTTACTCGAGTAATCAGGCTTATGGCTACACCTTC
15 TRBD1 TRBJ2-7 TRBV6-5 . CASSNPGQASYEQYF TGTGCCAGCAGTAACCCCGGACAGGCCTCCTACGAGCAGTACTTC
14 TRBD1 TRBJ2-2 TRBV25-1 . CASSLTGGHGELFF TGTGCCAGCAGTCTAACAGGGGGCCACGGGGAGCTGTTTTTT
12 . TRBJ1-2 TRBV28 once CASGSGNYGYTF TGTGCCAGCGGATCAGGCAACTATGGCTACACCTTC
11 . TRBJ2-7 TRBV11-2 . CASSLIYEQYF TGTGCCAGCAGCTTAATATACGAGCAGTACTTC